This T cell receptor (beta chain) was recorded in a study of shared clonotypes between healthy human individuals (dated by TCRdb to about 2020). A note on the overall study: Three men and a couple of women, aged 18 to 49 years, made up the cohort. Blood TCR repertoires of about 5 healthy adults were deeply sequenced to estimate repertoire size and the extent of clonotype sharing between individuals. Each donor's leukapheresis produced roughly between roughly 0.9 and 8.9 billion PBMCs. Different laboratories and diverse techniques were used to prepare libraries and sequence TCR repertoires, to increase sequencing depth and limit assay-specific biases.

In the germline V gene, CDR1 corresponds to SGHTA and CDR2 to FQGNSA. The CDR3 sequence holds 15 residues, the cysteine and phenylalanine included. Of all the DNA, just the CDR3 is kept, 45 bases in frame from base 1. Deletion took 3 bases off V and 0 bases off J, with a span of 9 bases between the germline ends. TCR CDR3 regions were amplified from genomic DNA by multiplex PCR using the deep immunoSEQ assay. Extracted genomic DNA from each cell subset was spread evenly across all wells of several immunoSEQ 96-well plates, with each plate serving as a replicate. Each replicate PCR for unsorted PBMC received about 0.3 ug genomic DNA, equal to 30,000 or so T cell genomes. Unsorted PBMC genomic DNA was sequenced across ten immunoSEQ deep assay plates. The purified libraries were quantified using a Qubit 3.0 fluorometer, sized with a Bioanalyzer 2100, and then quantified again using the KAPA Library Quantification kit. Each immunoSEQ 96-well plate was sequenced on its own single-read 150-cycle Illumina NextSeq 550 flow cell. Processing in the source paper ran as follows. Because only junctional sequences without quality scores were contained in the immunoSEQ output, filtering matching that applied to full-length reads could not be performed. To assign V/J genes and CDR3, sequences were annotated using PyIR, a Python wrapper for IgBLAST v1.9, with IMGT germline references. Reads were filtered out if the reads had weak V/J assignments (E-value above 1e-6), no CDR3, stop codons, out-of-frame junctions, or ambiguous translated residues. A V3J clonotype was defined by an identical inferred V gene, J gene, and CDR3 amino acid sequence. Percentage overlap between repertoires was computed as shared unique clonotypes divided by the size of the smaller repertoire. RTK rarefaction, the Chao1 estimator, and Recon v2.1 estimates of unobserved clonotypes were used to assess repertoire richness. In its TCRdb copy, this immuneACCESS table keeps in-frame sequences only and misses some clones. Where compared with another copy, unresolved V genes explain less than half of these, and the others have no known cause. D and trimming come from the DNA, and the V and J calls and clone size come from that table. The sample has over 400,000 clones on record, around 73% of them singletons. The biggest ten clones account for around 12% of the sample.

Points the paper makes about the study in general: Sampling was restricted to blood, and TCR repertoires in tissues likely differ from the TCR repertoires found in blood. Pairwise subsampling indicated that sequencing depth was expected to affect the degree of clonotype sharing among donors. Because the study included only a small number of donors, the genetic and exposure-history diversity represented was limited.

As for this clone: Its cognate antigen has yet to be identified. Base qualities are missing; no much larger clone stands one base away.

The donors were healthy, HIV-negative adults who had no recently reported acute infections or vaccinations. Every donor was a Caucasian adult residing in Nashville, Tennessee, USA. For unsorted samples, some 90 million PBMCs were counted, and genomic DNA was extracted using the QIAamp DNA Blood Mini kit. After blood collection by leukapheresis, PBMCs were isolated using Ficoll-Histopaque density gradient centrifugation and then cryopreserved in the vapor phase of liquid nitrogen. Sequenced input: PBMCs. The source is a woman aged 40 to 49 in good health. Some clones in this sample may be carry-over from other donors' samples. The chain employs TRBV7-2 and TRBJ2-4; the D region possibly corresponds to TRBD1 (6 bases align). The CDR3 amino acid sequence is: CASSFRTVAKNIQYF. The DNA is as follows: TGTGCCAGCAGCTTTAGGACAGTAGCCAAAAACATTCAGTACTTC.